This record covers a single T cell receptor beta chain. Its antigen is undetermined. This sample includes further DNA sequences coding for the same CDR3. Whereas donors were nominally healthy upon sampling, unrecorded immune exposures were probable. The data were taken from a study of cytomegalovirus exposure and HLA in healthy donors. Overall study results and limits: Later examination showed HLA-associated TCR beta chains had greater clonal expansion than equally common others. TCR beta sequences reportedly predicted the HLA-A and HLA-B alleles of most subjects accurately.

Trimming removed 0 bases from V and 1 base from J, with 8 bases in between. CDR1 is ENHRY and CDR2 is SYGVKD in the germline V gene. This CDR3 has 15 residues. The PCR used 60 Vbeta and 13 Jbeta primers. As handled by the study authors: A later analysis counted approximately 80 million unique TCR beta chains, around 11 million shared. TCRdb's table, derived via immunoSEQ multiplex PCR, lists solely in-frame clones and lacks some. The DNA gave D and trimming, while V, J and clone size come from that table. This sample has under 200,000 clones, with 70% to 90% found just once. The origin of this receptor is a woman aged 25 to 45 in good health and CMV-seronegative. What was sequenced was PBMCs. V is TRBV10-3 and J is TRBJ2-3, with D possibly TRBD2 on 6 matching bases. As DNA, the CDR3 is TGTGCCATCAGTGAGTCGACTAGTGGCACAGATACGCAGTATTTT. This encodes CAISESTSGTDTQYF.